The 20 T cell receptor beta chains below come from one sample, sequenced in a study of T cell repertoires in cytomegalovirus infection. The antigens these receptors bind are not known. TCRdb passed the reads through MiXCR, listing each CDR3 protein once. The sample lists roughly 700,000 distinct CDR3 sequences, about 30% occurring once. This specimen was cultured PBMCs, taken from culture after CMV antigen stimulation. Receptors originate from a human donor in good health (CMV status not recorded). Some clones in this sample may be carry-over from other donors' samples.

The chain combines TRBV2 with TRBJ2-2; 12 bases are shared with TRBD2. The CDR3 is 15 amino acids. J lost 1 base, V lost 6 bases, and 0 bases had no gene match. From germline, CDR1 is SNHLY and CDR2 FYNNEI. The CDR3 reads CASRTSGGNTGELFF. The CDR3 nucleotides are TGTGCCAGCAGGACTAGCGGGGGGAACACCGGGGAGCTGTTTTTT.

Concerning this clonotype itself: The germline gene is not matched at one end of the junction; a read error may be the cause. This rearrangement joins TRBV7-9 to TRBJ1-5; a weak D match, TRBD1 (6 bases). The CDR3 consists of 11 residues. Germline values: CDR1 SEHNR, CDR2 FQNEAQ (reference sequence). The CDR3 nucleotides read TGTGCCAGCAGCCGGGACACCATCAAGACTTTT. Encoded protein: CASSRDTIKTF. The entire variable domain, with the rest obtained from reference TRBV7-9 and TRBJ1-5, is as follows: DTGVSQNPRHKITKRGQNVTFRCDPISEHNRLYWYRQTLGQGPEFLTYFQNEAQLEKSRLLSDRFSAERPKGSFSTLEIQRTEQGDSAMYLCASSRDTIKTFGDGTRLSIL.

J is TRBJ2-3 and V is TRBV5-1; tentative D call: TRBD1 (6 bases). The germline V gene encodes CDR1 SGHRS and CDR2 YFSETQ. V lost 4 bases and J 1 base, leaving 25 bases between the germline ends. CDR3 length: 19 amino acids. CDR3 DNA sequence: TGCGCCAGCAGCCCCGAAGGTGGGGGCTCCCTTGGTGGCACAGATACGCAGTATTTT. This translates into CASSPEGGGSLGGTDTQYF.

This chain connects TRBV7-9 to TRBJ2-3; TRBD2 is a possible D gene (6 bases). This CDR3 is built from 13 residues. V gave up 6 bases and J gave up 5 bases, with 12 bases separating them. Per the germline V gene, CDR1 is SEHNR and CDR2 is FQNEAQ (reference sequence). CDR3 sequence reads: CASSWGEQDTQYF. Written as DNA, the CDR3 is TGTGCCAGCAGTTGGGGGGAACAAGATACGCAGTATTTT.

This sequence joins TRBV6-6 and TRBJ2-1; D might be TRBD2 (5 bases). Trimming pared 2 bases from V and 0 bases from J, leaving 17 bases between. Germline V lookup: CDR1 MNHNY, CDR2 SVGAGI (reference sequence). CDR3 length: 18 amino acids. The CDR3 spells CASSYGGGGPSSYNEQFF. In DNA form, the CDR3 reads TGTGCCAGCAGTTACGGAGGTGGCGGGCCGAGCTCCTACAATGAGCAGTTCTTC.

V is TRBV20-1 and J is TRBJ1-5; a weak D match, TRBD1 (5 bases). The CDR3 contains 16 residues. In germline, CDR1 is DFQATT, CDR2 SNEGSKA (reference sequence). Trimming took off 3 bases at V and 0 bases at J, with 15 bases between the two ends. The CDR3 reads CSARIRQQYSNQPQHF. CDR3 coding DNA: TGCAGTGCTAGGATAAGACAGCAATATAGCAATCAGCCCCAGCATTTT.

This clonotype was picked up a small number of times. The chain employs TRBV4-3 and TRBJ1-5, with D possibly TRBD1 on 5 matching bases. The CDR3 extends over 16 amino acids. V was pared by 2 bases and J by 5 bases, with 16 bases between. The germline V gene has CDR1 LGHNA and CDR2 YSLEER. The CDR3 is CASSQFVGTKDQPQHF. CDR3 nucleotide sequence: TGCGCCAGCAGCCAATTTGTCGGGACGAAGGATCAGCCCCAGCATTTT.

This clonotype came up a few times. A much larger clone lies one base from this, so it may be a read error. The rearrangement joins TRBV7-4 to TRBJ2-7; D ambiguous. This CDR3 has 13 amino acids. Trimming took 2 bases from V and 0 from J, leaving 5 bases between them. Germline V gives CDR1 SGHVT, CDR2 SQSDAQ. The CDR3 DNA reads as TGTGCCAGCAGCTTAAGGTACTCCTACGAGCAGTACTTC. As protein: CASSLRYSYEQYF.

This clonotype has only a few counts. The chain carries TRBV6-6 and TRBJ2-7; 8 bases are a match to TRBD2. The V gene's germline CDR1 is MNHNY and CDR2 SVGAGI (reference sequence). V lost 6 bases, J lost 0 bases, and 10 bases stayed unmatched. The CDR3 consists of 16 residues. The chain's CDR3 is CASSLAMREDSYEQYF. The CDR3 coding sequence is TGTGCCAGCAGCTTGGCGATGCGGGAGGACTCCTACGAGCAGTACTTC.

The chain combines TRBV28 with TRBJ1-2; maybe TRBD1 (5 bases). Germline V gives CDR1 MDHEN, CDR2 SYDVKM. The CDR3 spans 13 residues. V lost 1 base, J lost 4 bases, and 7 bases lay in between. The CDR3 region has the DNA TGTGCCAGCAGTTTATTAAGGGGCTATGGCTACACCTTC. This gives the protein CASSLLRGYGYTF.

This clonotype was recorded a few times. V is TRBV4-3 and J is TRBJ2-1; D unclear. Trimming stripped 0 bases from V and 0 bases from J, with 12 bases between. The CDR3 runs 17 residues. Germline CDR1 reads LGHNA; CDR2 reads YSLEER. CDR3 sequence (DNA): TGCGCCAGCAGCCAAGAGGGAACGCCGGACTCCTACAATGAGCAGTTCTTC. Protein product: CASSQEGTPDSYNEQFF.

In its sample, this clonotype was seen many times. The chain has TRBV7-2 and TRBJ2-5; 10 bases are shared with TRBD2. The length of the CDR3 is 15 residues. Germline CDR1 and CDR2: SGHTA and FQGNSA. The trim removed 4 bases at V and 7 bases at J, leaving 9 bases unmatched. This CDR3 reads CASSSASGRLWTQYF. The CDR3 DNA reads TGTGCCAGCAGCTCCGCTAGCGGGAGACTATGGACCCAGTACTTC.

This clonotype was seen just once. The chain carries TRBV4-1 and TRBJ1-2, with D unclear. Germline CDR1 MGHRA, CDR2 YSYEKL. CDR3 length: 15 residues. V shed 2 bases and J shed 7 bases, with 17 bases lying between them. The DNA of the CDR3 is TGCGCCAGCAGCCAACCGACGGGGAGGGAAGTTGGCTACACCTTC. Protein product: CASSQPTGREVGYTF.

This clonotype was counted only a few times. V gene TRBV7-6 combines with J gene TRBJ1-3; 9 nucleotides agree with TRBD1. The J segment lost 6 bases and the V segment lost 5 bases, leaving 5 bases of the junction unmatched. Germline CDR1 and CDR2: SGHVS and FNYEAQ. This CDR3 is built from 14 residues. The CDR3 DNA reads TGTGCCAGCAGCCCGGGACAGGGTACAAACACCATATATTTT. Protein product: CASSPGQGTNTIYF.

This clonotype was observed a few times. J is TRBJ2-7 and V is TRBV28, with no clear D. Trimming took off 4 bases at V and 0 bases at J, with 13 bases between the two ends. This CDR3 region has 15 residues. Germline V gene data show CDR1 as MDHEN and CDR2 as SYDVKM. The CDR3 region is CASSYRQASSYEQYF. The CDR3 nucleotides read TGTGCCAGCAGTTATCGGCAGGCAAGCTCCTACGAGCAGTACTTC.

Only a few counts were recorded for this clonotype. The chain couples TRBV7-8 to TRBJ1-5; possible D gene TRBD1, 5 bases. V lost 2 bases to trimming and J lost 0 bases, with 17 bases between them. In germline, CDR1 is SGHVS, CDR2 FQNEAQ. The CDR3 runs 18 residues. CDR3 sequence reads: CASSLIARGRASNQPQHF. As DNA, the CDR3 is TGTGCCAGCAGCTTAATTGCGAGGGGCAGAGCTAGCAATCAGCCCCAGCATTTT.

The CDR3 spells CASSSDRLAGGLVGELFF. The CDR3 DNA follows: TGTGCCAGCAGTTCCGACCGACTAGCGGGGGGGCTGGTCGGGGAGCTGTTTTTT. The chain couples TRBV12-3 or TRBV12-4 to TRBJ2-2, with 14 bases aligning to TRBD2. Trimming cost V 4 bases and J 7 bases; bases outside gene matches: 11. CDR3 length: 18 amino acids.

This clonotype was picked up many times. The genes are TRBV7-2 and TRBJ1-1; no reliable D call. There are 13 residues in the CDR3. Per the germline V gene, CDR1 is SGHTA and CDR2 is FQGNSA. Trimming shortened V by 6 bases and J by 0 bases, and 8 bases separated the two germline ends. The chain's CDR3 is CASSPQMNTEAFF. CDR3 DNA sequence: TGTGCCAGCAGTCCCCAGATGAACACTGAAGCTTTCTTT.

This clonotype came up a few times. The chain joins TRBV7-2 to TRBJ2-7, with a weak D call TRBD1 (6 bases). V gave up 7 bases and J gave up 1 base, with 11 bases separating them. The CDR3 is made up of 13 amino acids. Germline V lookup: CDR1 SGHTA, CDR2 FQGNSA. CDR3 region: CASTSGASYEQYF. The CDR3 coding sequence is TGTGCCAGCACGTCAGGGGCATCCTACGAGCAGTACTTC.

This rearrangement joins TRBV9 to TRBJ2-1; no clear D. Germline V gene data show CDR1 as SGDLS and CDR2 as YYNGEE. The V and J ends lost 3 bases and 4 bases respectively, with 8 bases between them. The CDR3 has 13 residues. CDR3 nucleotide sequence: TGTGCCAGCAGCGGCGATCCTTACAATGAGCAGTTCTTC. Translating it yields CASSGDPYNEQFF.